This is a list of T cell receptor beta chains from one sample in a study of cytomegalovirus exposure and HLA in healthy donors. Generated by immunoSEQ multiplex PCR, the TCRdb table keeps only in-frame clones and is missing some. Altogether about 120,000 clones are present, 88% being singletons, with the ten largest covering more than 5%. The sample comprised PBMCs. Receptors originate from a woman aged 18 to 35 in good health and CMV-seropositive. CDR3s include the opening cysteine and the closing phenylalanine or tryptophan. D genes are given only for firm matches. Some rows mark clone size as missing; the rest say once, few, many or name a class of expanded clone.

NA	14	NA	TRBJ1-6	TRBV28	CASSSRQVLSPLHF	TGTGCCAGCAGTTCCCGACAGGTCCTATCACCCCTCCACTTT
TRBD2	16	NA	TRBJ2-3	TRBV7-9	CASSPRSGTITDTQYF	TGTGCCAGCAGCCCCCGGAGCGGGACCATCACAGATACGCAGTATTTT
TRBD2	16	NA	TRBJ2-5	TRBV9	CASSVGAGGPEETQYF	TGTGCCAGCAGCGTAGGAGCGGGGGGGCCCGAAGAGACCCAGTACTTC
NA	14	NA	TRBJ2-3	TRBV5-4	CASSRQASTDTQYF	TGTGCCAGCAGCAGACAGGCTAGCACAGATACGCAGTATTTT
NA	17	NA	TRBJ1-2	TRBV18	CASSPMERDILNYGYTF	TGTGCCAGCTCACCGATGGAACGGGACATCCTTAACTATGGCTACACCTTC
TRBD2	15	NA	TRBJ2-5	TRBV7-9	CASSLAWREPETQYF	TGTGCCAGCAGCTTAGCTTGGCGGGAGCCAGAGACCCAGTACTTC
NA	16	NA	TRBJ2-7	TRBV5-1	CASSWGVGRLVYEQYF	TGCGCCAGCAGCTGGGGGGTCGGGCGTTTAGTCTACGAGCAGTACTTC
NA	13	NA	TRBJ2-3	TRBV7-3	CASSLNPLDTQYF	TGTGCCAGCAGCCTCAATCCACTAGATACGCAGTATTTT
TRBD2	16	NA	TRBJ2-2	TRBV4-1	CASSRLAGGNTGELFF	TGCGCCAGCAGCCGACTAGCGGGGGGAAACACCGGGGAGCTGTTTTTT
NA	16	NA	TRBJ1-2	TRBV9	CASSVGAGPANYGYTF	TGTGCCAGCAGCGTAGGTGCAGGTCCTGCTAACTATGGCTACACCTTC
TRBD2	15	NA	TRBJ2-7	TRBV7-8	CASSSGTSGAYEQYF	TGTGCCAGCAGCTCAGGGACTAGCGGGGCCTACGAGCAGTACTTC
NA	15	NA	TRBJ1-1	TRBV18	CASSPTPGKNTEAFF	TGTGCCAGCTCACCTACCCCAGGGAAGAACACTGAAGCTTTCTTT
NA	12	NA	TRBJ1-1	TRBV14	CASSPGRTEAFF	TGTGCCAGCAGCCCTGGGCGCACTGAAGCTTTCTTT
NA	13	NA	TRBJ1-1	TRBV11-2	CASSFHTNTEAFF	TGTGCCAGCAGCTTTCACACAAACACTGAAGCTTTCTTT
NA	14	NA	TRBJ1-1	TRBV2	CASSVDRTNTEAFF	TGTGCCAGCAGTGTAGATAGAACGAACACTGAAGCTTTCTTT
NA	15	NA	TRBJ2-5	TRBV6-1	CASSEAPRPSETQYF	TGTGCCAGCAGTGAAGCGCCTAGACCCTCAGAGACCCAGTACTTC
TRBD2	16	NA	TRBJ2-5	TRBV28	CASSPARAGGPQTQYF	TGTGCCAGCAGTCCCGCTCGGGCGGGAGGGCCGCAGACCCAGTACTTC
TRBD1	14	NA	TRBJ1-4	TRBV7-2	CASSSGQGAEKLFF	TGTGCCAGCAGCTCGGGACAGGGGGCGGAAAAACTGTTTTTT
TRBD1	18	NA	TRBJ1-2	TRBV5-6	CASSLGWDRGLPNYGYTF	TGTGCCAGCAGCTTGGGGTGGGACAGGGGGCTACCTAACTATGGCTACACCTTC
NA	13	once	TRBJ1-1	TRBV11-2	CASSPRVDSWTFF	TGTGCCAGCAGCCCTAGGGTGGACAGTTGGACTTTCTTT
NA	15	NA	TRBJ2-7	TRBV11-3	CASRPGGDPYYEQYF	TGTGCCAGCAGGCCAGGCGGGGATCCCTACTACGAGCAGTACTTC
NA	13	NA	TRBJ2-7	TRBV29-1	CSALRQGSYEQYF	TGCAGCGCCCTGAGGCAGGGCTCCTACGAGCAGTACTTC
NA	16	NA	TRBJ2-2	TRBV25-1	CASSLAGGAYTGELFF	TGTGCCAGCAGCCTGGCTGGGGGGGCGTACACCGGGGAGCTGTTTTTT
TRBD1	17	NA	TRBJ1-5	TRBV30	CAWSGGTGDYSNQPQHF	TGTGCCTGGAGTGGCGGGACAGGAGATTATAGCAATCAGCCCCAGCATTTT
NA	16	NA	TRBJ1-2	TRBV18	CASSRKPAGESYGYTF	TGTGCCAGCTCACGGAAGCCTGCAGGGGAGAGCTATGGCTACACCTTC
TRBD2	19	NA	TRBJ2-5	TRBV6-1	CASSAPARLAGGFQETQYF	TGTGCCAGCAGTGCCCCAGCGAGACTAGCGGGGGGCTTCCAAGAGACCCAGTACTTC
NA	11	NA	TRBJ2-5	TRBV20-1	CSASERETQYF	TGCAGTGCCAGCGAGCGAGAGACCCAGTACTTC
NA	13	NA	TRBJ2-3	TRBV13	CASSQSGTDTQYF	TGTGCCAGCAGCCAGTCGGGGACAGATACGCAGTATTTT
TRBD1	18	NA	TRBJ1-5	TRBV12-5	CASGLPSTGTDSNQPQHF	TGTGCTAGTGGTTTGCCCTCGACCGGGACAGATAGCAATCAGCCCCAGCATTTT
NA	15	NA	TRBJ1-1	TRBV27	CATAPSTAMNTEAFF	TGTGCCACCGCCCCTTCGACAGCGATGAACACTGAAGCTTTCTTT
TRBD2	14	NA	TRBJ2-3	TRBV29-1	CSVEGGRGPDTQYF	TGCAGCGTTGAGGGCGGGAGAGGCCCAGATACGCAGTATTTT
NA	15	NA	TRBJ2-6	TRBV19	CASRPRETGANVLTF	TGTGCCAGTAGGCCTCGGGAGACTGGGGCCAACGTCCTGACTTTC
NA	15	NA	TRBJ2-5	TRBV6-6	CASSPPPGVQETQYF	TGTGCCAGCAGTCCTCCGCCGGGTGTCCAAGAGACCCAGTACTTC
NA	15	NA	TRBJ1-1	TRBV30	CAWSVLSSLNTEAFF	TGTGCCTGGAGTGTTCTAAGTTCCCTGAACACTGAAGCTTTCTTT
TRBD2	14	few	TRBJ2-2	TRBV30	CARRTSRGPGELFF	TGTGCCCGCCGGACTAGCCGGGGACCCGGGGAGCTGTTTTTT
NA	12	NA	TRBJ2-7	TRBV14	CASSQWALEQYF	TGTGCCAGCAGCCAGTGGGCGCTCGAGCAGTACTTC
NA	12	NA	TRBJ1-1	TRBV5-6	CASSLPGEGAFF	TGTGCCAGCAGCTTGCCAGGGGAGGGTGCTTTCTTT
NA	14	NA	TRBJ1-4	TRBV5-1	CASSFGQTNEKLFF	TGCGCCAGCAGCTTTGGACAGACTAATGAAAAACTGTTTTTT
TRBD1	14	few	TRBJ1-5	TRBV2	CASSATGGAQPQHF	TGTGCCAGCAGTGCTACAGGGGGAGCTCAGCCCCAGCATTTT
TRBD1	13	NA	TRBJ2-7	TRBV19	CASSIIQGNEQYF	TGTGCCAGTAGTATTATACAGGGGAACGAGCAGTACTTC
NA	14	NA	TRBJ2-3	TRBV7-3	CASSQGFSTDTQYF	TGTGCCAGCAGCCAGGGTTTTAGCACAGATACGCAGTATTTT
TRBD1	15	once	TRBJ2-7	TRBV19	CASSSLGQASKGQYF	TGTGCCAGTAGTAGCTTGGGACAGGCATCGAAGGGGCAGTACTTC
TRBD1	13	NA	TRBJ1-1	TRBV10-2	CASRDRGNTEAFF	TGCGCCAGCAGGGACAGGGGGAACACTGAAGCTTTCTTT
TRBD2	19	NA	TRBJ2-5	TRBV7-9	CASSLAGVRSGTAQETQYF	TGTGCCAGCAGCTTAGCGGGGGTAAGGAGCGGGACTGCACAAGAGACCCAGTACTTC
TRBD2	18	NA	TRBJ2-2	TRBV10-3	CAIRSGGTSGRGTGELFF	TGTGCCATCAGGAGCGGGGGGACTAGCGGGAGAGGAACCGGGGAGCTGTTTTTT
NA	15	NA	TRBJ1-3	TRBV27	CASSPGGSSGNTIYF	TGTGCCAGCAGTCCCGGCGGTAGCTCTGGAAACACCATATATTTT
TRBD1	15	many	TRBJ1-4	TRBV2	CASSESGTGNEKLFF	TGTGCCAGCAGTGAATCGGGGACAGGGAATGAAAAACTGTTTTTT
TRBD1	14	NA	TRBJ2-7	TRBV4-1	CASSRGQENYEQYF	TGCGCCAGCAGCCGGGGACAGGAAAACTACGAGCAGTACTTC
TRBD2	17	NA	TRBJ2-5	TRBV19	CASSLGLAGALGETQYF	TGTGCCAGTAGTCTCGGACTAGCGGGGGCCCTAGGAGAGACCCAGTACTTC
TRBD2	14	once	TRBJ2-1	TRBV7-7	CASSPTERGNEQFF	TGTGCTAGCAGTCCCACCGAGCGGGGGAATGAGCAGTTCTTC
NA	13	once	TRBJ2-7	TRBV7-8	CASSLSPSYEQYF	TGTGCCAGCAGCTTAAGCCCTTCCTACGAGCAGTACTTC
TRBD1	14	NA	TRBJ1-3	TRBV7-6	CASRTGSSGNTIYF	TGTGCCAGCAGGACAGGGTCCTCTGGAAACACCATATATTTT
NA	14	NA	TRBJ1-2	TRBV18	CASSPNEATYGYTF	TGTGCCAGCTCCCCGAACGAGGCCACCTATGGCTACACCTTC
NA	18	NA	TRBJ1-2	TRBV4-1	CASSPISLTGTGGYGYTF	TGCGCCAGCAGCCCAATCTCTCTCACCGGGACGGGAGGCTATGGCTACACCTTC
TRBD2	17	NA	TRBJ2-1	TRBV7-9	CASSHSRGLAGGNEQFF	TGTGCCAGCAGCCATTCCCGAGGACTAGCGGGGGGGAATGAGCAGTTCTTC